A single sample gave rise to the 3 T cell receptor beta chains below, sequenced in a study of cytomegalovirus exposure and HLA in healthy donors. PCR was performed using 60 Vbeta and 13 Jbeta primers. This table comes from immunoSEQ multiplex PCR, and its TCRdb copy is limited to in-frame clones, with some not included. Of approximately 150,000 clones in the sample, around 80% are singletons; the top ten hold around 13%. The source material was PBMCs. The receptors shown here come from a man in his forties or fifties in good health and CMV-seropositive.

The gene calls are TRBV4-3 and TRBJ2-1; 13 positions match TRBD2. Trimming removed 0 bases from V and 10 bases from J; junction bases left unmatched: 9. The CDR3 has 17 amino acids. Germline loops: CDR1 LGHNA, CDR2 YSLEER. The CDR3 here is CASSQEPGLAGAWEQFF. As DNA, the CDR3 is TGCGCCAGCAGCCAAGAACCCGGACTAGCGGGGGCTTGGGAGCAGTTCTTC.

The chain joins TRBV7-8 to TRBJ1-5; maybe TRBD1 (5 bases). Trimming shortened V by 1 base and J by 4 bases, and 8 bases separated the two germline ends. Germline assignment: CDR1 SGHVS and CDR2 FQNEAQ. This CDR3 spans 14 amino acids. Here the CDR3 reads CASSLGDSNQPQHF. CDR3 coding DNA: TGTGCCAGCAGCTTAGGTGACAGTAATCAGCCCCAGCATTTT.

The gene calls are TRBV21-1 and TRBJ1-2; the table names TRBD1, a call not compared with the DNA. TRBV21-1 is flagged as a pseudogene. This CDR3 is built from 13 residues. The DNA for the CDR3 is TGTGCCAGCAGCGAGGGACAGGGTCGTGGCTACACCTTC. It yields the protein CASSEGQGRGYTF.